This T cell receptor (beta chain) was sequenced for a study of blood T cell repertoires in COVID-19. The overall study: From the United States, Italy and Spain came samples of acute and convalescent COVID-19. T cells, B-cell-depleted T cells, or PBMCs provided the cDNA or gDNA that served as material.

Sequenced by immunoSEQ multiplex PCR; TCRdb stores in-frame clones only, minus some. Of just under 90,000 clones in the sample, more than 85% were seen once. This CDR3 spans 14 amino acids. With V trimmed by 5 bases and J by 6 bases, 2 bases remained unmatched. Germline CDR1 and CDR2: MNHEY and SVGAGI. Source material: peripheral blood. The chain combines TRBV6-5 with TRBJ2-3, with 13 bases matching TRBD2. This TCR derives from a man aged 60-69 years with acute or convalescent COVID-19. The CDR3 coding sequence is TGTGCCAGCAGTCTGGGACTAGCGGGGGATACGCAGTATTTT. Residues: CASSLGLAGDTQYF.